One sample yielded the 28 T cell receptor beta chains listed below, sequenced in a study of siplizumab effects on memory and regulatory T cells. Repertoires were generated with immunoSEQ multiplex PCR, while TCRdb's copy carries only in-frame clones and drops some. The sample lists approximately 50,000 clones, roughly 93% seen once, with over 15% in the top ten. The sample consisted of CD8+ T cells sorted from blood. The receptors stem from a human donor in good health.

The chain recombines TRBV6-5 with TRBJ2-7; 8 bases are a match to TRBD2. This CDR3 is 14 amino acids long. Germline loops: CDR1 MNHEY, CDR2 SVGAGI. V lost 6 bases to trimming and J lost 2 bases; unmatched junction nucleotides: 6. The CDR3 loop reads CASSLLAGTYEQYF. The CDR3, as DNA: TGTGCCAGCAGCCTCCTAGCGGGCACCTACGAGCAGTACTTC.

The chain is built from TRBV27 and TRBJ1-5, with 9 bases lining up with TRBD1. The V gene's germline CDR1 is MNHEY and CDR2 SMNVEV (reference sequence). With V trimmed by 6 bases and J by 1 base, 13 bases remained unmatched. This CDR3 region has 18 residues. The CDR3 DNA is TGTGCCAGCAGCCCTGGGACAGGGCAGATAATGAGCAATCAGCCCCAGCATTTT. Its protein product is CASSPGTGQIMSNQPQHF.

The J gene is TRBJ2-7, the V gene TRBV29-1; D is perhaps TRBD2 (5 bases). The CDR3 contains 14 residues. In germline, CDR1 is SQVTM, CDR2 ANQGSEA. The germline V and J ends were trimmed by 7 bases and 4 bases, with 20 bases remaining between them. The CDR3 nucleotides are TGCAGCGCTTTATCACCTAGCACCAATTACGAGCAGTACTTC. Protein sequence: CSALSPSTNYEQYF.

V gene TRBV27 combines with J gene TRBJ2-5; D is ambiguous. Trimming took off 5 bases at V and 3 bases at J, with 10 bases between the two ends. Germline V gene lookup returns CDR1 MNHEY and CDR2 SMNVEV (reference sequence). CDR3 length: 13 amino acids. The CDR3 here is CASSPLEKETQYF. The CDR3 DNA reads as TGTGCCAGCAGTCCCCTCGAAAAAGAGACCCAGTACTTC.

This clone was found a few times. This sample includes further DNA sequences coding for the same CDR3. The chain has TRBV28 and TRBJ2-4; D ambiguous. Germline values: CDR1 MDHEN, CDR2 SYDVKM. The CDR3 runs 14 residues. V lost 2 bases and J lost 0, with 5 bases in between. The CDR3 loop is CASSLRLAKNIQYF. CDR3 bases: TGTGCCAGCAGTTTACGACTAGCCAAAAACATTCAGTACTTC.

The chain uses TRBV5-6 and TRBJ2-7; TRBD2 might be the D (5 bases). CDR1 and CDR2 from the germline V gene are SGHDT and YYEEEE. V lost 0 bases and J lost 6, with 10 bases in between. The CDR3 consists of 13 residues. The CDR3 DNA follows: TGTGCCAGCAGCTTGGGCGGAGGCCCCGAGCAGTACTTC. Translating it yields CASSLGGGPEQYF. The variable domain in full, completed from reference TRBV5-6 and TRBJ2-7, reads DAGVTQSPTHLIKTRGQQVTLRCSPKSGHDTVSWYQQALGQGPQFIFQYYEEEERQRGNFPDRFSGHQFPNYSSELNVNALLLGDSALYLCASSLGGGPEQYFGPGTRLTVT.

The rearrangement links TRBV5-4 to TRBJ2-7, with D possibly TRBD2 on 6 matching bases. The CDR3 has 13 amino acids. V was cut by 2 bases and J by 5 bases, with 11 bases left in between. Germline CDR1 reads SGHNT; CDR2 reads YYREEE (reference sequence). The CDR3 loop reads CASSFIGSDEQYF. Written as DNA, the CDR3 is TGTGCCAGCAGCTTCATCGGGAGCGACGAGCAGTACTTC. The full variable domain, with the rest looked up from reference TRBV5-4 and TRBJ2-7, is ETGVTQSPTHLIKTRGQQVTLRCSSQSGHNTVSWYQQALGQGPQFIFQYYREEENGRGNFPPRFSGLQFPNYSSELNVNALELDDSALYLCASSFIGSDEQYFGPGTRLTVT.

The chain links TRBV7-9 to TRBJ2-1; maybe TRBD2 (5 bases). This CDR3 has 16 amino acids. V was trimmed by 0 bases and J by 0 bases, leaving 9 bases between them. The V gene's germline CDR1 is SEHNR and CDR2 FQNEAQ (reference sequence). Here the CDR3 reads CASSLAGISSYNEQFF. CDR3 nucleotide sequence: TGTGCCAGCAGCTTAGCCGGGATTAGCTCCTACAATGAGCAGTTCTTC. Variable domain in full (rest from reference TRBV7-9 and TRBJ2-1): DTGVSQNPRHKITKRGQNVTFRCDPISEHNRLYWYRQTLGQGPEFLTYFQNEAQLEKSRLLSDRFSAERPKGSFSTLEIQRTEQGDSAMYLCASSLAGISSYNEQFFGPGTRLTVL.

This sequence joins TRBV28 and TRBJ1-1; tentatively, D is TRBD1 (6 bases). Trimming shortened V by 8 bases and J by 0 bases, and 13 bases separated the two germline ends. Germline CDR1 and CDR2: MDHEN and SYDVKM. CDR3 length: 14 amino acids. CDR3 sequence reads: CASCGQSLNTEAFF. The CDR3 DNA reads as TGTGCCAGCTGTGGACAGTCATTGAACACTGAAGCTTTCTTT.

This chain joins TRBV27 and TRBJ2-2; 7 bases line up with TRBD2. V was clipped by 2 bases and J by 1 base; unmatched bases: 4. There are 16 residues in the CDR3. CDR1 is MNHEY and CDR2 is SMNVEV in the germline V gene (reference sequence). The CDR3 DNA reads TGTGCCAGCAGTTTAGCATCTAGCGGGAACACCGGGGAGCTGTTTTTT. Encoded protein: CASSLASSGNTGELFF.

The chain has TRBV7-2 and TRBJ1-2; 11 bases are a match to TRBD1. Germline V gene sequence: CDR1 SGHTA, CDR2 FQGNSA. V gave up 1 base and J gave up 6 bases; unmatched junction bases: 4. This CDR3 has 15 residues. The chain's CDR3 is CASSLVGQGANGYTF. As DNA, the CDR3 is TGTGCCAGCAGCTTAGTAGGACAGGGGGCAAATGGCTACACCTTC.

Here the CDR3 reads CASSVQGGTEAFF. DNA of the CDR3: TGTGCCAGCAGCGTCCAGGGAGGTACTGAAGCTTTCTTT. This chain joins TRBV27 and TRBJ1-1, with a weak D call TRBD1 (5 bases). Germline CDR1 is MNHEY and CDR2 is SMNVEV (reference sequence). Between the trimmed V and J ends, which lost 6 bases and 5 bases, there was a span of 13 bases. This CDR3 has 13 amino acids.

The CDR3 protein is CASSSVGRPQHF. The CDR3 bases are TGTGCCAGCAGCTCGGTCGGCCGGCCCCAGCATTTT. The rearrangement uses TRBV5-6 and TRBJ1-5; D unclear. This CDR3 spans 12 amino acids. The V end was cut by 3 bases, the J end by 9 bases, with 10 bases between. Germline CDR1 reads SGHDT; CDR2 reads YYEEEE.

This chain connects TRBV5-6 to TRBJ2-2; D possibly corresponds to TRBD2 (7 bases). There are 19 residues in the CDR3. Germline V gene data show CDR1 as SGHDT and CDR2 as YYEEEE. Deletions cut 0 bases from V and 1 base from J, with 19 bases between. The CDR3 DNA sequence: TGTGCCAGCAGCTTGGACAGCGGGGAAGTGACAGGGAACACCGGGGAGCTGTTTTTT. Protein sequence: CASSLDSGEVTGNTGELFF.

This chain's CDR3 is CASSLVATDTQYF. CDR3 coding DNA: TGTGCCAGCAGTTTAGTGGCAACAGATACGCAGTATTTT. The gene calls are TRBV27 and TRBJ2-3; D ambiguous. The CDR3 length is 13 residues. Germline CDR1 and CDR2: MNHEY and SMNVEV (reference sequence). V dropped 2 bases and J dropped 3 bases, with 6 bases sitting between them.

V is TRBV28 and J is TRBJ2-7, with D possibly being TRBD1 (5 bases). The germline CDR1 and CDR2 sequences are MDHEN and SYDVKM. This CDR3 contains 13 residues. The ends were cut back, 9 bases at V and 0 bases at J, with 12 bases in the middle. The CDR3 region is CASTGWGSYEQYF. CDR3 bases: TGTGCCAGTACAGGTTGGGGCTCCTACGAGCAGTACTTC.

CDR3 sequence: CASSVADSKYEQYF. The CDR3 DNA reads TGTGCCAGCAGCGTAGCGGACAGCAAATACGAGCAGTACTTC. This chain links TRBV9 with TRBJ2-7; a weak D match, TRBD1 (6 bases). Germline V CDR1 and CDR2: SGDLS, YYNGEE. The CDR3 consists of 14 residues. Trimming removed 0 bases at V and 4 bases at J, with 11 bases between.

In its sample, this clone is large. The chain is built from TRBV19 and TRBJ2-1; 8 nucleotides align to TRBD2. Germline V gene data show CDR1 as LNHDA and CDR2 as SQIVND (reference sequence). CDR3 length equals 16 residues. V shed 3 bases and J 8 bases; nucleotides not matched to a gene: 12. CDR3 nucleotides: TGTGCCAGTAGTATTCCTATTACGGGACTAGAATATGAGCAGTTCTTC. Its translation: CASSIPITGLEYEQFF.

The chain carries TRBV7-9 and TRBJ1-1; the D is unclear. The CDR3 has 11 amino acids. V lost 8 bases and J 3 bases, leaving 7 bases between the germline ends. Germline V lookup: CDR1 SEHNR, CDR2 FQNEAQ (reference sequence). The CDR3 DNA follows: TGTGCCAGCGGGTGGGACACTGAAGCTTTCTTT. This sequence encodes CASGWDTEAFF.

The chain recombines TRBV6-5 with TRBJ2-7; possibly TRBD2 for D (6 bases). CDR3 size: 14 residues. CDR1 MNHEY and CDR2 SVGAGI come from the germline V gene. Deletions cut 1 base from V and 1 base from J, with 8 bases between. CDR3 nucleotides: TGTGCCAGCAGTTACTACGCGGGATCCTACGAGCAGTACTTC. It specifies CASSYYAGSYEQYF.

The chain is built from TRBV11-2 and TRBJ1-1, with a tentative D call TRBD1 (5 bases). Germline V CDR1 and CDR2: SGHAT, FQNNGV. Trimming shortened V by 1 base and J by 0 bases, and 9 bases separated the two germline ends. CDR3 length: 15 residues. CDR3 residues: CASSLVKGMNTEAFF. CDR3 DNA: TGTGCCAGCAGCTTAGTTAAGGGGATGAACACTGAAGCTTTCTTT.

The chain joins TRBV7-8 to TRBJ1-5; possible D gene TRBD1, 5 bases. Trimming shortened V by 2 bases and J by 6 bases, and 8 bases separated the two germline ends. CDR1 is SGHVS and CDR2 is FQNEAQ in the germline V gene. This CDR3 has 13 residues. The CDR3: CASSLWGGQPQHF. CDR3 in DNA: TGTGCCAGCAGCTTATGGGGGGGTCAGCCCCAGCATTTT.

The CDR3, as DNA: TGTGCCAGCAGCACGATCGATGAAGCTTTCTTT. Its protein is CASSTIDEAFF. The chain recombines TRBV7-9 with TRBJ1-1; D is unresolved. The CDR3 length is 11 residues. The V and J ends lost 5 bases and 7 bases respectively, with 8 bases between them. CDR1 and CDR2 (germline): SEHNR, FQNEAQ (reference sequence). Full variable domain (remainder filled in from reference TRBV7-9 and TRBJ1-1): DTGVSQNPRHKITKRGQNVTFRCDPISEHNRLYWYRQTLGQGPEFLTYFQNEAQLEKSRLLSDRFSAERPKGSFSTLEIQRTEQGDSAMYLCASSTIDEAFFGQGTRLTVV.

CDR3 nucleotides: TGCGCCAGCAGCTTACATACAGATACGCAGTATTTT. Amino acid sequence: CASSLHTDTQYF. V usage is TRBV5-1 and J usage is TRBJ2-3, with D hard to call. V gave up 2 bases and J gave up 3 bases, with 4 bases separating them. CDR1 SGHRS and CDR2 YFSETQ come from the germline V gene. The CDR3 runs to 12 residues.

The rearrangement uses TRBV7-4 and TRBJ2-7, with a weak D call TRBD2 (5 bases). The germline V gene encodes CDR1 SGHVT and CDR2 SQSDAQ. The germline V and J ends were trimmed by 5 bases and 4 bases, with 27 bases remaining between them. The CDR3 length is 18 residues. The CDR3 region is CASSPGVSPSGCHYEQYF. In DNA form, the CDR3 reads TGTGCCAGCAGCCCAGGAGTTAGTCCCAGCGGATGCCATTACGAGCAGTACTTC.

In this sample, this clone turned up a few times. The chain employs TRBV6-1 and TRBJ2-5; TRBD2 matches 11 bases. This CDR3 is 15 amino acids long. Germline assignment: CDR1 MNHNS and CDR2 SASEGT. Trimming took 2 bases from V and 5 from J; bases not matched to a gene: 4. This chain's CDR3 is CASSETSGSPETQYF. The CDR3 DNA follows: TGTGCCAGCAGTGAAACTAGCGGGAGTCCCGAGACCCAGTACTTC.

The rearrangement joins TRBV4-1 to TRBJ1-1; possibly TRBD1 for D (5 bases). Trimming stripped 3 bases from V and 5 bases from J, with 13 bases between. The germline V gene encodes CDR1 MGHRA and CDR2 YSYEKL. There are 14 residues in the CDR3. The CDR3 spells CASSHSMGGTEAFF. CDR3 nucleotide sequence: TGCGCCAGCAGCCATTCCATGGGGGGGACTGAAGCTTTCTTT.

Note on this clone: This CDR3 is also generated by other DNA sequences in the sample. The CDR3: CAISDPPGLNTEAFF. DNA for the CDR3: TGTGCCATCAGTGATCCCCCGGGACTGAACACTGAAGCTTTCTTT. The chain combines TRBV10-3 with TRBJ1-1, with a tentative D call TRBD1 (5 bases). V lost 3 bases, J lost 0 bases, and 11 bases lay in between. The CDR3 has 15 amino acids. The germline gives CDR1 ENHRY, CDR2 SYGVKD.